The T cell receptor (beta chain) under discussion was sequenced for a study of blood T cell repertoires in COVID-19. Study context: Acute and convalescent COVID-19 specimens originated in the United States, Italy and Spain.

Per the original methods: Reference gene primer amplification gave estimated nucleated cell counts. Method: immunoSEQ multiplex PCR; TCRdb's copy keeps in-frame clones and lacks some. The DNA was the basis for D and trimming; V, J and clone size are from that table. In the table there are 250,000 to 400,000 clones, 85% to 90% of which are singletons. CDR1 and CDR2 (germline): LNHDA, SQIVND (reference sequence). V was pared by 3 bases and J by 9 bases, with 9 bases between. The CDR3 runs 12 residues. Patients from Seattle were sampled longitudinally, starting during active infection. The rearrangement uses TRBV19 and TRBJ2-1, with a tentative D call TRBD1 (5 bases). This TCR derives from a woman aged 25 to 39 with COVID-19, enrolled during active disease. Sequencing was performed on peripheral blood. CDR3 DNA sequence: TGTGCCAGTAGTATTCGACAGCGTGAGCAGTTCTTC. It translates to CASSIRQREQFF.